These 27 T cell receptor beta chains were sequenced from one sample in a study of cytotoxic CD8 clonotypes in ibrutinib-treated CLL. Sequenced by immunoSEQ multiplex PCR; TCRdb stores in-frame clones only, minus some. Of a few hundred thousand clones detected, around four fifths appear once; the ten largest clones hold over 6.5%. The sequenced sample was PBMCs, obtained before ibrutinib treatment. The receptor set was obtained from a human donor with chronic lymphocytic leukemia.

The chain joins TRBV9 to TRBJ1-4, with 8 positions matching TRBD1. V was pared by 3 bases and J by 6 bases, with 7 bases of the junction left unmatched. The germline CDR1 and CDR2 sequences are SGDLS and YYNGEE. CDR3 length equals 15 residues. The CDR3 reads CASSGLTGADEKLFF. The CDR3, as DNA: TGTGCCAGCAGCGGATTGACAGGGGCGGATGAAAAACTGTTTTTT.

The CDR3 spells CASSHKHSTQDTQYF. The CDR3 DNA reads TGCGCCAGCAGCCATAAGCATAGCACACAAGATACGCAGTATTTT. The rearrangement uses TRBV4-3 and TRBJ2-3; D unresolved. CDR3 length equals 15 residues. In germline, CDR1 is LGHNA, CDR2 YSLEER. Trimming took 3 bases from V and 5 from J, leaving 15 bases between them.

The gene calls are TRBV7-2 and TRBJ2-1; TRBD2 matches at 8 bases. V lost 4 bases and J lost 1; bases outside the gene matches: 3. Germline V lookup: CDR1 SGHTA, CDR2 FQGNSA. CDR3 length: 15 amino acids. The CDR3, as DNA: TGTGCCAGCAGCTCCAGCGGGAGATCCTACAATGAGCAGTTCTTC. Amino acid sequence: CASSSSGRSYNEQFF.

The CDR3, as DNA: TGTGCCAGTAGTATCCAAGGTGGGACTGAAGCTTTCTTT. It yields the protein CASSIQGGTEAFF. The chain uses TRBV19 and TRBJ1-1; D is unresolved. Trimming stripped 3 bases from V and 5 bases from J, with 10 bases between. The CDR3 length is 13 residues. Germline V CDR1 and CDR2: LNHDA, SQIVND (reference sequence).

The genes are TRBV6-1 and TRBJ2-7; no reliable D call. This CDR3 contains 12 residues. Germline V gives CDR1 MNHNS, CDR2 SASEGT. Trimming shortened V by 3 bases and J by 0 bases, and 3 bases separated the two germline ends. The CDR3 DNA follows: TGTGCCAGCAGTGAGCACTCCTACGAGCAGTACTTC. Protein sequence: CASSEHSYEQYF.

This sequence joins TRBV7-6 and TRBJ2-1; D call uncertain. Per the germline V gene, CDR1 is SGHVS and CDR2 is FNYEAQ. CDR3 length: 13 amino acids. V was shortened by 0 bases and J by 4 bases, with 4 bases between the two germline ends. This chain's CDR3 is CASSLAAYNEQFF. The DNA of the CDR3 is TGTGCCAGCAGCTTAGCAGCTTACAATGAGCAGTTCTTC.

V and J are TRBV27 and TRBJ2-2; 8 nucleotides match TRBD2. This CDR3 spans 17 amino acids. Germline-derived CDR1 and CDR2 are MNHEY and SMNVEV (reference sequence). After removal of 5 bases from V and 1 base from J, the junction contained 9 bases not matched to a gene. This CDR3 is CASSLPKGTRNTGELFF. The CDR3 region has the DNA TGTGCCAGCAGTCTCCCCAAGGGGACTAGGAACACCGGGGAGCTGTTTTTT.

V gene TRBV29-1 combines with J gene TRBJ1-1, with 8 positions matching TRBD1. Per germline, CDR1 SQVTM and CDR2 ANQGSEA. The J segment lost 1 base and the V segment lost 4 bases, leaving 2 bases of the junction unmatched. CDR3 size: 13 residues. The CDR3 is CSVAQGGNTEAFF. The DNA of the CDR3 is TGCAGCGTTGCACAGGGGGGGAACACTGAAGCTTTCTTT.

V is TRBV30 and J is TRBJ1-1; possible D gene TRBD1, 5 bases. Germline lookup yields CDR1 GTSNPN and CDR2 SVGIG (reference sequence). The CDR3 is 15 residues long. V was cut by 2 bases and J by 1 base, with 14 bases left in between. CDR3 residues: CAWSLPGRANTEAFF. As DNA, the CDR3 is TGTGCCTGGAGTCTTCCTGGCAGGGCGAACACTGAAGCTTTCTTT.

The chain joins TRBV27 to TRBJ2-5; 8 bases fit TRBD1. The length of the CDR3 is 15 residues. The V and J ends lost 5 bases and 1 base, in that order; junction bases with no gene match: 6. In germline, CDR1 is MNHEY, CDR2 SMNVEV (reference sequence). The CDR3 protein is CASSARTGIQETQYF. CDR3 DNA: TGTGCCAGCAGTGCGCGGACAGGGATCCAAGAGACCCAGTACTTC.

Of note for this clone: The sample carries other DNA sequences with the same CDR3. This chain uses TRBV7-9 with TRBJ2-7; 13 nucleotides agree with TRBD2. Germline lookup yields CDR1 SEHNR and CDR2 FQNEAQ (reference sequence). This CDR3 is built from 15 residues. V was pared by 4 bases and J by 6 bases, with 6 bases of the junction left unmatched. This CDR3 is CASSSTSGRAGEQYF. The CDR3 DNA follows: TGTGCCAGCAGCTCTACTAGCGGGAGGGCTGGCGAGCAGTACTTC.

V and J are TRBV5-4 and TRBJ2-5, with 8 bases matching TRBD1. The CDR3 loop spans 17 amino acids. Unmatched junction bases numbered 10, after V lost 0 bases and J lost 3 bases. Germline lookup yields CDR1 SGHNT and CDR2 YYREEE (reference sequence). The DNA of the CDR3 is TGTGCCAGCAGCTTGGGGGTGGCAGGGGGCTTGGAAGAGACCCAGTACTTC. This translates into CASSLGVAGGLEETQYF.

The chain combines TRBV28 with TRBJ2-2; the match to TRBD1 covers 11 bases. The junction had 5 bases not matched to a gene; V was cut back by 6 bases and J by 5 bases. In germline, CDR1 is MDHEN, CDR2 SYDVKM. The CDR3 runs 15 residues. CDR3 coding DNA: TGTGCCAGCAGGAGGGGGACAGGGGGAACCGGGGAGCTGTTTTTT. Encoded protein: CASRRGTGGTGELFF. Full variable domain (missing parts from reference TRBV28 and TRBJ2-2): DVKVTQSSRYLVKRTGEKVFLECVQDMDHENMFWYRQDPGLGLRLIYFSYDVKMKEKGDIPEGYSVSREKKERFSLILESASTNQTSMYLCASRRGTGGTGELFFGEGSRLTVL.

This clone was recorded a few times. This sequence joins TRBV2 and TRBJ2-2; 12 nucleotides line up with TRBD2. With V trimmed by 7 bases and J by 4 bases, 25 bases remained unmatched. Germline V CDR1 and CDR2: SNHLY, FYNNEI. The CDR3 runs to 22 residues. The chain's CDR3 is CASNQPGPGEASGRVGTGELFF. In nucleotides, the CDR3 is TGTGCCAGCAACCAACCGGGACCCGGGGAAGCTAGCGGGAGGGTGGGCACCGGGGAGCTGTTTTTT.

CDR3 amino acids: CASKRAGTYNEQFF. In DNA, the CDR3 is TGTGCCAGCAAGCGGGCGGGGACCTACAATGAGCAGTTCTTC. The chain recombines TRBV27 with TRBJ2-1; tentatively, D is TRBD2 (6 bases). CDR1 and CDR2 (germline): MNHEY, SMNVEV (reference sequence). CDR3 length: 14 amino acids. V gave up 7 bases and J gave up 2 bases, with 12 bases separating them.

The V and J genes are TRBV5-1 and TRBJ2-4, with 9 bases lining up with TRBD2. The CDR3 is 16 amino acids. V was pared by 0 bases and J by 4 bases, with 5 bases of the junction left unmatched. Germline V gene data show CDR1 as SGHRS and CDR2 as YFSETQ. The CDR3 DNA reads TGCGCCAGCAGCTTGGGTTTGCGGGAGGGAAAAAACATTCAGTACTTC. Its protein is CASSLGLREGKNIQYF.

CDR3 DNA sequence: TGTGCCAGCAGCTCCGGACTAGCGGGCGGTGAGCAGTTCTTC. Translating gives CASSSGLAGGEQFF. The chain joins TRBV5-4 to TRBJ2-1; TRBD2 matches 11 bases. The CDR3 contains 14 residues. Germline trimming cut 3 bases from V and 9 bases from J; bases unmatched to any gene: 5. Germline V lookup: CDR1 SGHNT, CDR2 YYREEE (reference sequence).

Only a few counts were recorded for this clone. The chain links TRBV5-6 to TRBJ2-7; 8 bases fit TRBD2. Losses at the gene ends were 2 bases for V and 2 bases for J; bases not matched to a gene: 3. This CDR3 spans 14 amino acids. The germline CDR1 and CDR2 sequences are SGHDT and YYEEEE. The CDR3 protein is CASSLLADPYEQYF. CDR3 nucleotide sequence: TGTGCCAGCAGCTTACTAGCGGACCCCTACGAGCAGTACTTC.

This chain uses TRBV19 with TRBJ2-7; D gene uncertain. V gave up 5 bases and J gave up 3 bases, with 8 bases separating them. The CDR3 loop spans 12 amino acids. The germline gives CDR1 LNHDA, CDR2 SQIVND (reference sequence). The CDR3 nucleotides are TGTGCCAGTAGTGGGTCTCGCTACGAGCAGTACTTC. Protein: CASSGSRYEQYF. The variable domain in full, completed from reference TRBV19 and TRBJ2-7, reads DGGITQSPKYLFRKEGQNVTLSCEQNLNHDAMYWYRQDPGQGLRLIYYSQIVNDFQKGDIAEGYSVSREKKESFPLTVTSAQKNPTAFYLCASSGSRYEQYFGPGTRLTVT.

This chain links TRBV6-4 with TRBJ1-2, with 7 positions matching TRBD1. Germline trimming cut 6 bases from V and 0 bases from J; bases unmatched to any gene: 7. The CDR3 loop spans 15 amino acids. CDR1 is MRHNA, CDR2 SNTAGT, per germline. For the CDR3, the DNA is TGTGCCAGCAGACGGGACAGCTCCACTAACTATGGCTACACCTTC. This translates into CASRRDSSTNYGYTF.

The chain combines TRBV7-2 with TRBJ1-2; the D is unclear. Germline CDR1 is SGHTA and CDR2 is FQGNSA. Trimming pared 2 bases from V and 1 base from J, leaving 17 bases between. The CDR3 sequence is 17 residues long. Here the CDR3 DNA reads TGTGCCAGCAGCTTACTCCCCCCTGGAGGAAGTAACTATGGCTACACCTTC. This codes for CASSLLPPGGSNYGYTF.

The genes are TRBV30 and TRBJ1-1, with a weak D call TRBD1 (5 bases). Looked up from germline, CDR1 is GTSNPN and CDR2 is SVGIG (reference sequence). The CDR3 runs to 14 residues. Trimming took 2 bases from V and 5 from J, leaving 15 bases between them. The CDR3 DNA reads TGTGCCTGGAGTCGGGGGATTCGGGGAACTGAAGCTTTCTTT. It yields the protein CAWSRGIRGTEAFF.

The rearrangement uses TRBV28 and TRBJ2-7; either TRBD1 or TRBD2 may fit D (5 bases each). CDR1 is MDHEN, CDR2 SYDVKM, per germline. The CDR3 runs to 13 residues. Trimming left V 7 bases short and J 5 bases short, with 15 bases between. As DNA, the CDR3 is TGTGCCAGCACTACCCGAGGGGTGAACGAGCAGTACTTC. It codes for CASTTRGVNEQYF.

The chain couples TRBV6-5 to TRBJ2-7, with 7 bases fitting TRBD1. Germline CDR1 reads MNHEY; CDR2 reads SVGAGI. The CDR3 has 15 residues. The junction had 12 bases not matched to a gene; V was cut back by 7 bases and J by 3 bases. The CDR3 reads CASTNGGRGNYEQYF. The DNA for the CDR3 is TGTGCCAGCACTAACGGTGGCAGGGGGAACTACGAGCAGTACTTC.

The gene calls are TRBV15 and TRBJ2-3, with D hard to call. From germline, CDR1 is LNHNV and CDR2 YYDKDF (reference sequence). V was pared by 4 bases and J by 5 bases, with 16 bases between. The CDR3 contains 15 residues. The CDR3 nucleotides are TGTGCCACCAGCACTTCCGCGCGGTACGGAGATACGCAGTATTTT. The encoded protein is CATSTSARYGDTQYF.

The chain employs TRBV7-3 and TRBJ2-1, with 7 bases aligning to TRBD2. Germline CDR1 is SGHTA and CDR2 is FQGTGA. V was clipped by 3 bases and J by 3 bases; unmatched bases: 5. CDR3 length: 15 amino acids. The CDR3 DNA reads as TGTGCCAGCAGCTTGGGAGCGGGAATCTACAATGAGCAGTTCTTC. Amino acid sequence: CASSLGAGIYNEQFF.

The genes are TRBV15 and TRBJ2-1; D unresolved. V was shortened by 2 bases and J by 15 bases, with 17 bases between the two germline ends. The V gene's germline CDR1 is LNHNV and CDR2 YYDKDF (reference sequence). This CDR3 has 13 residues. CDR3 protein: CATSRPGSPDPFF. The CDR3 DNA reads as TGTGCCACCAGCAGACCCGGGTCCCCCGACCCGTTCTTC. The entire variable domain, with the rest obtained from reference TRBV15 and TRBJ2-1, is as follows: DAMVIQNPRYQVTQFGKPVTLSCSQTLNHNVMYWYQQKSSQAPKLLFHYYDKDFNNEADTPDNFQSRRPNTSFCFLDIRSPGLGDTAMYLCATSRPGSPDPFFGPGTRLTVL.